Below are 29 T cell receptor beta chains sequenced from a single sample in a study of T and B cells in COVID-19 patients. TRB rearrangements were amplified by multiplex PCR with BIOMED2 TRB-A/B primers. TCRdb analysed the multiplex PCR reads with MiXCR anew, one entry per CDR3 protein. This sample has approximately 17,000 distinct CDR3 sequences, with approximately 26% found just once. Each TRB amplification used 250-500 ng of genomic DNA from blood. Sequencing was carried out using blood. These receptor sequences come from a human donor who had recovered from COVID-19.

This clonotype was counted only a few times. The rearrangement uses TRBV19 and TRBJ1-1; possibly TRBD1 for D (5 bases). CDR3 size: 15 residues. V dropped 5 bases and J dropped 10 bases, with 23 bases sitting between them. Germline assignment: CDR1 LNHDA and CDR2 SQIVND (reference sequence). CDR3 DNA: TGTGCCAGTAGTTCCCCTATGCAGGGTCAGAGGGGAGCTTTCTTT. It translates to CASSSPMQGQRGAFF.

The CDR3, as DNA: TGTGCCAGCAGTTACGGGAGGGGTTTAGCCAAAAACATTCAGTACTTC. Protein sequence: CASSYGRGLAKNIQYF. This chain joins TRBV6-6 and TRBJ2-4; 7 positions match TRBD2. The CDR3 loop spans 16 amino acids. Per the germline V gene, CDR1 is MNHNY and CDR2 is SVGAGI (reference sequence). The V and J ends lost 2 bases and 0 bases, in that order; junction bases with no gene match: 4.

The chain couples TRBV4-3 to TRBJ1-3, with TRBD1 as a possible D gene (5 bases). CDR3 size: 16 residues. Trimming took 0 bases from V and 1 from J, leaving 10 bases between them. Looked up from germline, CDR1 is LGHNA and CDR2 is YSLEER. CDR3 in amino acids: CASSQDGGGSGNTIYF. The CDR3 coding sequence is TGCGCCAGCAGCCAAGATGGTGGGGGGTCTGGAAACACCATATATTTT.

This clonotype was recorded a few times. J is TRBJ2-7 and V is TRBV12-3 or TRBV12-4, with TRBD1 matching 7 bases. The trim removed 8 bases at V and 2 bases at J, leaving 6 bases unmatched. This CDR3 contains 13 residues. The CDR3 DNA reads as TGTGCCAGCGCGACAGGGTGGACCTACGAGCAGTACTTC. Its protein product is CASATGWTYEQYF.

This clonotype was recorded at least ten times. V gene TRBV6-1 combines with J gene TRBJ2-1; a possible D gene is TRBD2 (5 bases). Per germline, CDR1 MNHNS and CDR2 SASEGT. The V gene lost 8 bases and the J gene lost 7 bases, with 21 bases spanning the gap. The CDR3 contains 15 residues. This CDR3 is CASYPKQLDANEQFF. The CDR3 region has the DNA TGTGCCAGCTATCCGAAACAACTAGACGCGAATGAGCAGTTCTTC.

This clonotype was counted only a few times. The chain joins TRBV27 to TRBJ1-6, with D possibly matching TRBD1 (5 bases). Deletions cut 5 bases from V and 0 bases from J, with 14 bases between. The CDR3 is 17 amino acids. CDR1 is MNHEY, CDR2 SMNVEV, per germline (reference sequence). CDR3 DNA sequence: TGTGCCAGCAGTGTTGGTTCGGGGGTCTCCTATAATTCACCCCTCCACTTT. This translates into CASSVGSGVSYNSPLHF.

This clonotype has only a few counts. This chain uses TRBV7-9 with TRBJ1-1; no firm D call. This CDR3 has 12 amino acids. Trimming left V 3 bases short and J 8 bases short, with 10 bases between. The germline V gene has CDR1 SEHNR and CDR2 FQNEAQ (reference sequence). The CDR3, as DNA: TGTGCCAGCAGCTTGGAGCTTGCGGAAGCTTTCTTT. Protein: CASSLELAEAFF.

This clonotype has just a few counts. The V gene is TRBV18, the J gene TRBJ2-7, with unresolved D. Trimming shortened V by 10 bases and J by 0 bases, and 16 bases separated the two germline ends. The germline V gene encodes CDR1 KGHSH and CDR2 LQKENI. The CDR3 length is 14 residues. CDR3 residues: CATNDPNRSYEQYF. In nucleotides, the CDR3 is TGTGCCACCAACGACCCTAATCGCTCCTACGAGCAGTACTTC.

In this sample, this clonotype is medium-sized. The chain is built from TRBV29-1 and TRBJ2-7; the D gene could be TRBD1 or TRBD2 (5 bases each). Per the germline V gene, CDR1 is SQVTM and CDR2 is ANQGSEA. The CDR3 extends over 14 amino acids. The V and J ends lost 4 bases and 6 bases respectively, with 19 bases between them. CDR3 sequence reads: CSVARPGPKGEQYF. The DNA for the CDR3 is TGCAGCGTTGCGAGACCGGGACCGAAGGGCGAGCAGTACTTC.

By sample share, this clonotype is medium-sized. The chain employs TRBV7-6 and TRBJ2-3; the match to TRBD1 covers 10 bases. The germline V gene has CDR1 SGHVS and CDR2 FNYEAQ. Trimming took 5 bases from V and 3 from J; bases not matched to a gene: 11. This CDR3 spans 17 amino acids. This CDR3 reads CASSRQGTGVGTDTQYF. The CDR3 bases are TGTGCCAGCAGCCGGCAGGGGACAGGGGTGGGGACAGATACGCAGTATTTT.

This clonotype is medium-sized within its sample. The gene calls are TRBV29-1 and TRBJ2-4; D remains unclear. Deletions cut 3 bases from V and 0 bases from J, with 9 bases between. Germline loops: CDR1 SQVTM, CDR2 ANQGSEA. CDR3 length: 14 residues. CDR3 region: CSVEEPLAKNIQYF. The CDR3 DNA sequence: TGCAGCGTTGAGGAGCCGTTAGCCAAAAACATTCAGTACTTC.

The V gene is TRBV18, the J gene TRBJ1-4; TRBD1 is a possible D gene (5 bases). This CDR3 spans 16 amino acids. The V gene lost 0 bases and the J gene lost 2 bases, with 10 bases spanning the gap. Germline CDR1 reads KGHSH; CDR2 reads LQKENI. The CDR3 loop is CASSPPRGGTNEKLFF. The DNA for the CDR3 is TGTGCCAGCTCACCACCGAGGGGAGGGACTAATGAAAAACTGTTTTTT.

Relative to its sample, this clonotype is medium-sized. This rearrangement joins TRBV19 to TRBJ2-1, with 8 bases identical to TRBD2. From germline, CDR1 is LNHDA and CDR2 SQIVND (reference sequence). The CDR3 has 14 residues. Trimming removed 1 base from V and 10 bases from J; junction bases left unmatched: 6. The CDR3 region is CASSIAGGRDEQFF. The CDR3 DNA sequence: TGTGCCAGTAGTATAGCGGGGGGGAGGGACGAGCAGTTCTTC.

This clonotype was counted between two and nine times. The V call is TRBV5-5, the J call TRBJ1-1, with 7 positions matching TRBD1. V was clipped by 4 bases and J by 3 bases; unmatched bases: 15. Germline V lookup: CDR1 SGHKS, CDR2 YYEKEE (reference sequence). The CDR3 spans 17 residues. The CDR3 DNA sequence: TGTGCCAGCAGCCAGGGACCCCAGGGGGGTGGCGACACTGAAGCTTTCTTT. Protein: CASSQGPQGGGDTEAFF.

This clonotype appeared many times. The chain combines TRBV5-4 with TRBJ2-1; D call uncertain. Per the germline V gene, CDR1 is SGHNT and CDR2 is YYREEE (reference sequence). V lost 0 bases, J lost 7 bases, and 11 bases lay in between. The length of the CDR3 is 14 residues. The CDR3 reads CASSLAGRGNEQFF. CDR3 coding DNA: TGTGCCAGCAGCTTGGCCGGTCGTGGGAATGAGCAGTTCTTC.

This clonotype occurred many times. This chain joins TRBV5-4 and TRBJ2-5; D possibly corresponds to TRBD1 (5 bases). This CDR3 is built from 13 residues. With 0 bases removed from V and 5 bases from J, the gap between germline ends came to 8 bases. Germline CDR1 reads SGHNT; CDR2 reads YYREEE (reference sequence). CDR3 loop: CASSLGSGETQYF. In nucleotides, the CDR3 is TGTGCCAGCAGCTTGGGGTCAGGGGAGACCCAGTACTTC.

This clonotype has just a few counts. The DNA of the CDR3 is TGTGCCAGCAGCTTGGTAGGGGGGACCTCCTACGAGCAGTACTTC. Its translation is CASSLVGGTSYEQYF. The chain joins TRBV5-4 to TRBJ2-7; D could derive from TRBD1 or TRBD2 (6 bases each). CDR1 and CDR2 (germline): SGHNT, YYREEE (reference sequence). Trimming took 0 bases from V and 0 from J, leaving 10 bases between them. The CDR3 is 15 residues long.

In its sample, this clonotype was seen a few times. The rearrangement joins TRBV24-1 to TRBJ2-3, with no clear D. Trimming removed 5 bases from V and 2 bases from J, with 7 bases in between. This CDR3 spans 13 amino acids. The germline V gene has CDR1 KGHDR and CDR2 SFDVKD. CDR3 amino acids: CATSVRSTDTQYF. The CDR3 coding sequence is TGTGCCACCAGTGTTAGGTCCACAGATACGCAGTATTTT.

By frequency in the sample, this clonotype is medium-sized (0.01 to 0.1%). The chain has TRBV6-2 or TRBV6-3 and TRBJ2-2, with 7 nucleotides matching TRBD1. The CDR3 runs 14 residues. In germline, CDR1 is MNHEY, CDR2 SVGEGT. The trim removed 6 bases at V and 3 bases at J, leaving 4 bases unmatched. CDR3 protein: CASRQGQHTGELFF. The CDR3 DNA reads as TGTGCCAGCAGACAGGGACAGCACACCGGGGAGCTGTTTTTT.

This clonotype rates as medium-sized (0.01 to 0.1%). The CDR3: CASSTGTGITDTQYF. The CDR3 DNA reads TGTGCCAGTAGTACCGGGACGGGGATCACAGATACGCAGTATTTT. The genes are TRBV19 and TRBJ2-3; D possibly matches TRBD1 or TRBD2 (5 bases each). CDR3 size: 15 residues. Germline CDR1 LNHDA, CDR2 SQIVND (reference sequence). V lost 4 bases and J 2 bases, leaving 13 bases between the germline ends.

CDR3 protein: CASAPAGQLNQPQHF. The CDR3 DNA reads TGTGCCAGCGCCCCGGCGGGACAGCTCAATCAGCCCCAGCATTTT. V gene TRBV12-3 or TRBV12-4 combines with J gene TRBJ1-5; 7 bases agree with TRBD1. This CDR3 contains 15 residues. V was pared by 8 bases and J by 3 bases, with 10 bases of the junction left unmatched.

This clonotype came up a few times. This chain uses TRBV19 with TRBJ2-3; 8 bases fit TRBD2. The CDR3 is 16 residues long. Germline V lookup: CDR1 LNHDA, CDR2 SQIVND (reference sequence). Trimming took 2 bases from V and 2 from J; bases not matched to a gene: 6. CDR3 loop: CASSIKTSGLTDTQYF. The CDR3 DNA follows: TGTGCCAGTAGTATAAAAACTAGCGGACTCACAGATACGCAGTATTTT.

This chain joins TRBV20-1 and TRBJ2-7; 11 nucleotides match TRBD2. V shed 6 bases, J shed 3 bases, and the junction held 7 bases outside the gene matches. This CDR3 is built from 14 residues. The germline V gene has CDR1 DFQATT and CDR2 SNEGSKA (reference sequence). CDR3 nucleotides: TGCAGTGCACATAGCGGGGGGGCCCACTACGAGCAGTACTTC. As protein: CSAHSGGAHYEQYF.

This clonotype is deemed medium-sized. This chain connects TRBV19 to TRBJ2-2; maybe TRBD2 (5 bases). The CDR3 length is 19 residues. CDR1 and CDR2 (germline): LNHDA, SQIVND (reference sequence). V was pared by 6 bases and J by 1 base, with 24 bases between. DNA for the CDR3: TGTGCCAGTAGGACCCTTAAGAGCGGAGCCACTATGAACACCGGGGAGCTGTTTTTT. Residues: CASRTLKSGATMNTGELFF.

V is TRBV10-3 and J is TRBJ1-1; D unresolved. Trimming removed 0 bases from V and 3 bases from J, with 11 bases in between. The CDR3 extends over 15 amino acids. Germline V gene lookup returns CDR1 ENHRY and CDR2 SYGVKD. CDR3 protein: CAISESGLQDTEAFF. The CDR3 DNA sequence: TGTGCCATCAGTGAGTCGGGATTGCAGGACACTGAAGCTTTCTTT.

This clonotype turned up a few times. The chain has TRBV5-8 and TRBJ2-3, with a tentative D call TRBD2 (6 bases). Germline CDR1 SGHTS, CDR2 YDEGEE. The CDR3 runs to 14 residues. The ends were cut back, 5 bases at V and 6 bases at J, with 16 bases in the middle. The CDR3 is CASSKSGFGDTQYF. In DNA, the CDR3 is TGTGCCAGCAGTAAGAGCGGGTTCGGGGATACGCAGTATTTT.

For the CDR3, the DNA is TGTGCCAGCAGTGTAACAGGGGGCCTCAGTGAAAAACTGTTTTTT. It yields the protein CASSVTGGLSEKLFF. The chain joins TRBV12-3 or TRBV12-4 to TRBJ1-4, with 9 positions matching TRBD1. This CDR3 contains 15 residues. V lost 5 bases to trimming and J lost 7 bases; unmatched junction nucleotides: 8.

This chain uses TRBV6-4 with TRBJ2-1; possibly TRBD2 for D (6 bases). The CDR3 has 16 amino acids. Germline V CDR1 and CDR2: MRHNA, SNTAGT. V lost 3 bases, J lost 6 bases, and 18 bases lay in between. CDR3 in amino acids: CASSELAGSWGNEQFF. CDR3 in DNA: TGTGCCAGCAGTGAACTGGCGGGGTCATGGGGCAATGAGCAGTTCTTC.

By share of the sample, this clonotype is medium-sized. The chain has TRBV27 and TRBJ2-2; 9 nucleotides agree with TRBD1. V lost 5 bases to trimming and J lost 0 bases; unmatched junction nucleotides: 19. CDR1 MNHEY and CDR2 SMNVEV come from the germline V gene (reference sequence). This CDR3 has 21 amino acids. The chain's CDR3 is CASSGADRGRRGRPNTGELFF. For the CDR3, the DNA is TGTGCCAGCAGTGGGGCGGACAGGGGCCGCCGGGGAAGACCGAACACCGGGGAGCTGTTTTTT.